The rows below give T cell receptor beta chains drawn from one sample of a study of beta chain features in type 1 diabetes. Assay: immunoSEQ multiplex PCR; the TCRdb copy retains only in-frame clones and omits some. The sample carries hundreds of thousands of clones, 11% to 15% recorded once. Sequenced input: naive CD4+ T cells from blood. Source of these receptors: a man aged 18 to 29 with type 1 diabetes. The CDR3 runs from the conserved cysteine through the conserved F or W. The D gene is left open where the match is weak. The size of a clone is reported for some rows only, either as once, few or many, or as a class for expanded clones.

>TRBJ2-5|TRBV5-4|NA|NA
TGTGCCAGCAGCCGGGACTTGCAAGAGACCCAGTACTTC
CASSRDLQETQYF
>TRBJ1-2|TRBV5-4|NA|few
TGTGCCAGCAGCCCCTCGGGGCGGCTTACTAACTATGGCTACACCTTC
CASSPSGRLTNYGYTF
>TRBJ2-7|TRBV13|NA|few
TGTGCCAGCAGCTCGGGGGACGAGCAGTACTTC
CASSSGDEQYF
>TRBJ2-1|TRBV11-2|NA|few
TGTGCCAGCAGCCCGTTCCAGGCGGACTCCTACAATGAGCAGTTCTTC
CASSPFQADSYNEQFF
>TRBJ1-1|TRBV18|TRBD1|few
TGTGCCAGCTCACAAGGGACAGGGGGCTTCAACACTGAAGCTTTCTTT
CASSQGTGGFNTEAFF
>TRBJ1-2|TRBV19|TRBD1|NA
TGTGCCAGTAGTGGGGACAGGGGAAGATATGGCTACACCTTC
CASSGDRGRYGYTF
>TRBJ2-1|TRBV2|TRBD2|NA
TGTGCCAGCAGTTCGACTAGCGGGCACAATGAGCAGTTCTTC
CASSSTSGHNEQFF
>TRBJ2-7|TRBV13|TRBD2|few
TGTGCCAGCAGCTTGACTAGCGGGGCCTACGAGCAGTACTTC
CASSLTSGAYEQYF
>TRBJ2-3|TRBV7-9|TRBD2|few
TGTGCCAGCAGCCCGGGACTAGCGAACACAGATACGCAGTATTTT
CASSPGLANTDTQYF
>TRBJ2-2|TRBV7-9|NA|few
TGTGCCAGCAGCTTCCCAGGGGCGAGCACCGGGGAGCTGTTTTTT
CASSFPGASTGELFF
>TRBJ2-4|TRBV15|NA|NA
TGTGCCACCAGCCGACAGTTCTTGACCTGGTCGGCCAAAAACATTCAGTACTTC
CATSRQFLTWSAKNIQYF
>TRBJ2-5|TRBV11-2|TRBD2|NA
TGTGCCAGCGCGGAGCGGGGGGCGGGGGAAGAGACCCAGTACTTC
CASAERGAGEETQYF
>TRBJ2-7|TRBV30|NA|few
TGTGCCTGGAGTGTACGGGCAGACTACGAGCAGTACTTC
CAWSVRADYEQYF
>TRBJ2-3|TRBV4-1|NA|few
TGCGCCAGCAGCCAAGATAATAGTTTCGGCGGGACTGGCCGAGATACGCAGTATTTT
CASSQDNSFGGTGRDTQYF
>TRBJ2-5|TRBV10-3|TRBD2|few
TGTGCCATCGGGGCTAGCGGACCCCAAGAGACCCAGTACTTC
CAIGASGPQETQYF
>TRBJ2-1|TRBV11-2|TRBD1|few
TGTGCCAGCAGCCAAAGGACAGGGGCCAATGAGCAGTTCTTC
CASSQRTGANEQFF
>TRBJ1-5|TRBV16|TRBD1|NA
TGTGCCAGCAGCCAATCGGACAGGGCCAATCAGCCCCAGCATTTT
CASSQSDRANQPQHF
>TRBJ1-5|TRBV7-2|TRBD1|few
TGTGCCAGCACCAGACAGGGGACGAACCAGCCCCAGCATTTT
CASTRQGTNQPQHF
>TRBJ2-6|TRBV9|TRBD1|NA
TGTGCCAGCAGCGCCCAGGGGGCGGTAGGCTCTGGGGCCAACGTCCTGACTTTC
CASSAQGAVGSGANVLTF
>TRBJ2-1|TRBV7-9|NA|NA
TGTGCCAGCAGCCACAGGGGGGGCAATGAGCAGTTCTTC
CASSHRGGNEQFF